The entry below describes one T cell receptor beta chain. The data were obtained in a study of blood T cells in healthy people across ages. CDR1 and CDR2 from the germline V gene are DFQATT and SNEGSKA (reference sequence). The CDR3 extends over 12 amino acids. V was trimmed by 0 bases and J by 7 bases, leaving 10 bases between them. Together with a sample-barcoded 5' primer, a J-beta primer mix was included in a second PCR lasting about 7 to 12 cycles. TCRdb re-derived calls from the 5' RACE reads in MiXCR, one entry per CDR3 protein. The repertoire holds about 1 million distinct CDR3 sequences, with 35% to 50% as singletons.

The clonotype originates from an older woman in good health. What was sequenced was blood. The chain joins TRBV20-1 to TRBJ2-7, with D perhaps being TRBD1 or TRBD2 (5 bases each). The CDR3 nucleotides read TGCAGTGCTAGAGACCCGGGACCTGAGCAGTACTTC. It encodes CSARDPGPEQYF.